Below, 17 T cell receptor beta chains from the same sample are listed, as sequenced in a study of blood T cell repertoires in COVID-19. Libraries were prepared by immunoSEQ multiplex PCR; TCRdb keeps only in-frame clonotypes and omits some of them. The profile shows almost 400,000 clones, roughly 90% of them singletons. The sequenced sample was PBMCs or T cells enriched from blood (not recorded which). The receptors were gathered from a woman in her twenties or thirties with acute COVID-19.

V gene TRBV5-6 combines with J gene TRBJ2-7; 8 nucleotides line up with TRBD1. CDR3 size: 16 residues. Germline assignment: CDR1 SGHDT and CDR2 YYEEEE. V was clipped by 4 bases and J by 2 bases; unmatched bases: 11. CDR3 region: CASSRPWTGTPYEQYF. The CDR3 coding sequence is TGTGCCAGCAGCAGACCCTGGACAGGGACTCCCTACGAGCAGTACTTC.

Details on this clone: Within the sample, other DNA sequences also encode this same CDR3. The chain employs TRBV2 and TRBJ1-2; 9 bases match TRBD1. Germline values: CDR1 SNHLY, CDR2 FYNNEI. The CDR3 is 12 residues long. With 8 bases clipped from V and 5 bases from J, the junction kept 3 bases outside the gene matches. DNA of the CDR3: TGTGCCAGCTCAGGACAGGGGTATGGCTACACCTTC. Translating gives CASSGQGYGYTF.

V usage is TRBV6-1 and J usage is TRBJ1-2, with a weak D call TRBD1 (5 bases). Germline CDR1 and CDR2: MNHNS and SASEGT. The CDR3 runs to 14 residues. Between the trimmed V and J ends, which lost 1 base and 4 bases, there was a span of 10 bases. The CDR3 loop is CASSEGLGGYGYTF. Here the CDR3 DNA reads TGTGCCAGCAGTGAAGGTTTGGGGGGCTATGGCTACACCTTC.

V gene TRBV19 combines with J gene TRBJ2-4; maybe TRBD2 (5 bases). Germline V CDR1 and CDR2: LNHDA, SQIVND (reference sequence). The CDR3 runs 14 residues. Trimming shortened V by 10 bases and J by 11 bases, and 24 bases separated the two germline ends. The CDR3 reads CATTAETSGELQYF. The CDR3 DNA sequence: TGTGCCACCACAGCCGAGACGAGTGGGGAGCTTCAGTACTTC.

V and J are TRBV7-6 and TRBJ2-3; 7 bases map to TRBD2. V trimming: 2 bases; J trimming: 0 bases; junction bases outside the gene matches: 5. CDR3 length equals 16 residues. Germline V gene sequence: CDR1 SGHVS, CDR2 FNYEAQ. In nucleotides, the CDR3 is TGTGCCAGCAGCTTAATGTCTAGCGGTAGCACAGATACGCAGTATTTT. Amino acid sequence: CASSLMSSGSTDTQYF.

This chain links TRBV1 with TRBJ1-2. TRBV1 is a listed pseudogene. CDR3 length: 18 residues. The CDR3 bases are TGCACCAGCAGCCAAGATTCCAAGGCGGCGGGTGCTAACTATGGCTACACCTTC. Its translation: CTSSQDSKAAGANYGYTF.

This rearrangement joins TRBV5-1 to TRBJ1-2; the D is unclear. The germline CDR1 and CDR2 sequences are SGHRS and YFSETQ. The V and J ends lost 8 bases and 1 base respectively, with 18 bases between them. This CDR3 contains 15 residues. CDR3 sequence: CASRSAERLNYGYTF. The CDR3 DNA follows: TGCGCCAGTAGGAGTGCCGAACGGCTTAACTATGGCTACACCTTC.

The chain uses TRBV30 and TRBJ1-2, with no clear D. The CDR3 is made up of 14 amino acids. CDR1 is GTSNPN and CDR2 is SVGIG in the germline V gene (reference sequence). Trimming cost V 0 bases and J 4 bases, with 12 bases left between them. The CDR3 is CAWSVSGPSYGYTF. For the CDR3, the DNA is TGTGCCTGGAGTGTAAGCGGGCCAAGCTATGGCTACACCTTC. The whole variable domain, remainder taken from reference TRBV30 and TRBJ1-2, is SQTIHQWPATLVQPVGSPLSLECTVEGTSNPNLYWYRQAAGRGLQLLFYSVGIGQISSEVPQNLSASRPQDRQFILSSKKLLLSDSGFYLCAWSVSGPSYGYTFGSGTRLTVV.

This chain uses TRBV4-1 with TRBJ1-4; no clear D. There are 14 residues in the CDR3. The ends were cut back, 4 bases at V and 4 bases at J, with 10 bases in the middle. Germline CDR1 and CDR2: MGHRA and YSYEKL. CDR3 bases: TGCGCCAGCAGCCCTACTAGAGGTAATGAAAAACTGTTTTTT. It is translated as CASSPTRGNEKLFF.

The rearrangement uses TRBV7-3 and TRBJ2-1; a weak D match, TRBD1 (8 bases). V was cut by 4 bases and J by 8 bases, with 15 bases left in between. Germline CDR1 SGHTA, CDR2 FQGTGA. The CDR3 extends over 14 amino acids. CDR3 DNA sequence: TGTGCCAGCAGCTCTCACACAGGGGGGGATGAGCAGTTCTTC. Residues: CASSSHTGGDEQFF.

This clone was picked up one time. The CDR3 sequence: CAISGGAYDNEQFF. The CDR3 nucleotides read TGTGCCATCAGTGGTGGGGCATACGACAATGAGCAGTTCTTC. The chain uses TRBV10-3 and TRBJ2-1; D may be TRBD1 (5 bases). The germline V and J ends were trimmed by 4 bases and 5 bases, with 12 bases remaining between them. The CDR3 sequence is 14 residues long. Germline-derived CDR1 and CDR2 are ENHRY and SYGVKD.

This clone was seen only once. The CDR3 sequence is CSVRGLAGPSSYNEQFF. The CDR3 DNA reads TGCAGCGTTCGCGGACTAGCGGGGCCTAGCTCCTACAATGAGCAGTTCTTC. The chain has TRBV29-1 and TRBJ2-1, with 12 bases fitting TRBD2. The CDR3 has 17 residues. V dropped 5 bases and J dropped 0; count of bases not matched to a gene: 8. Germline assignment: CDR1 SQVTM and CDR2 ANQGSEA.

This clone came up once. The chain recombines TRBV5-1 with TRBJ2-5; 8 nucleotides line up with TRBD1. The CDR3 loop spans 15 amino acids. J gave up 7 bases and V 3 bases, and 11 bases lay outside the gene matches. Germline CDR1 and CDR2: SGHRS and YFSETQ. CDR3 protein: CASSSTTGATGTQYF. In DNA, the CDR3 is TGCGCCAGCAGCTCGACGACAGGGGCAACGGGGACCCAGTACTTC.

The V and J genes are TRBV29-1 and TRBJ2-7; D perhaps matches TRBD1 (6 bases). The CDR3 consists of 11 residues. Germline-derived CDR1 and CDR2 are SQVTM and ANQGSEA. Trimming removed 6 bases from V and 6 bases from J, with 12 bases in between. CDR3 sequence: CSVVQGPEQYF. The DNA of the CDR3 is TGCAGCGTCGTACAGGGTCCCGAGCAGTACTTC.

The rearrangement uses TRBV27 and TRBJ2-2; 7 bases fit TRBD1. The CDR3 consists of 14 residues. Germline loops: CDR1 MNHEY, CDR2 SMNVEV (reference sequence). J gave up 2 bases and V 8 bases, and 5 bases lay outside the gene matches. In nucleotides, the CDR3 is TGTGCCAGCTGGGGACAGACAAACACCGGGGAGCTGTTTTTT. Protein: CASWGQTNTGELFF.

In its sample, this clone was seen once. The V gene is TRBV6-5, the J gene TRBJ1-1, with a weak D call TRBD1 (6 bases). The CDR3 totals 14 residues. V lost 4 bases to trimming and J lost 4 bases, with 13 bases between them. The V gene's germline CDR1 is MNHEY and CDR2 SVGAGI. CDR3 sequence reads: CASSSQARGTEAFF. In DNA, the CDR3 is TGTGCCAGCAGTTCACAGGCCAGGGGCACTGAAGCTTTCTTT.

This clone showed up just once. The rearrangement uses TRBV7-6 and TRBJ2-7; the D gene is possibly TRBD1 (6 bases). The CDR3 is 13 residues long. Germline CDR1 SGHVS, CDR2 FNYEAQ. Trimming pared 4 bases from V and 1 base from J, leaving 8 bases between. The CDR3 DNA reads TGTGCCAGCAGCTACAGGGTTTCCTACGAGCAGTACTTC. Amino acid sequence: CASSYRVSYEQYF. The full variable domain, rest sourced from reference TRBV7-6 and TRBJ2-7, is GAGVSQSPRYKVTKRGQDVALRCDPISGHVSLYWYRQALGQGPEFLTYFNYEAQQDKSGLPNDRFSAERPEGSISTLTIQRTEQRDSAMYRCASSYRVSYEQYFGPGTRLTVT.